This is a list of T cell receptor beta chains from one sample in a study of blood T cell repertoires in COVID-19. Sequenced by immunoSEQ multiplex PCR; TCRdb stores in-frame clones only, minus some. The data contain about 100,000 clones, 70% to 90% of them seen just once; the ten biggest clones take up 6.8%. The sample comprised peripheral blood. These receptors originate from a man over 45 with active or convalescent COVID-19. Both conserved end residues are part of each CDR3. D genes are given only for firm matches. Size values are once, few and many counts, or a class for expanded clones, and some rows have none.

J gene: TRBJ1-2
V gene: TRBV20-1
D gene: .
clone size: once
CDR3 DNA: TGCAGTGCTCGGACGGTGGACATTAACACCTTC
CDR3 protein: CSARTVDINTF

J gene: TRBJ2-1
V gene: TRBV2
D gene: TRBD2
clone size: .
CDR3 DNA: TGTGCCAGCAGTGGGGCCGGGAGGGTTATAAATGAGCAGTTCTTC
CDR3 protein: CASSGAGRVINEQFF

J gene: TRBJ2-7
V gene: TRBV28
D gene: TRBD1
clone size: .
CDR3 DNA: TGTGCCAGCAGTTTACCTCCCGGACAGGACGAGCAGTACTTC
CDR3 protein: CASSLPPGQDEQYF

J gene: TRBJ2-5
V gene: TRBV19
D gene: .
clone size: .
CDR3 DNA: TGTGCCAGTAGTCCGGGACTGTTGCAAGAGACCCAGTACTTC
CDR3 protein: CASSPGLLQETQYF

J gene: TRBJ1-5
V gene: TRBV30
D gene: .
clone size: .
CDR3 DNA: TGTGCCTGGAGCGTTCTCGGGGATCAGCCCCAGCATTTT
CDR3 protein: CAWSVLGDQPQHF

J gene: TRBJ1-2
V gene: TRBV7-8
D gene: TRBD1
clone size: .
CDR3 DNA: TGTGCCAGCAGTTACCGGAGGACAGGGCCCTATGGCTACACCTTC
CDR3 protein: CASSYRRTGPYGYTF

J gene: TRBJ2-3
V gene: TRBV5-4
D gene: TRBD2
clone size: .
CDR3 DNA: TGTGCCAGCAGCTGGGGGACTAGCGGGAGGGATTTT
CDR3 protein: CASSWGTSGRDF

J gene: TRBJ2-1
V gene: TRBV6-5
D gene: TRBD2
clone size: .
CDR3 DNA: TGTGCCAGCAGTTACGTCGCGGGAGGTAGCGATGAGCAGTTCTTC
CDR3 protein: CASSYVAGGSDEQFF

J gene: TRBJ2-1
V gene: TRBV5-4
D gene: .
clone size: .
CDR3 DNA: TGTGCCAGCAGCTTGGGACTAGAGACCTACAATGAGCAGTTCTTC
CDR3 protein: CASSLGLETYNEQFF

J gene: TRBJ2-7
V gene: TRBV3-1/TRBV3-2
D gene: TRBD2
clone size: .
CDR3 DNA: TGTGCCAGCAGCCAAGGAGCGGGACCGGACGAGCAGTACTTC
CDR3 protein: CASSQGAGPDEQYF

J gene: TRBJ1-2
V gene: TRBV5-5
D gene: .
clone size: once
CDR3 DNA: TGTGCCAGCAGCTTGGGACAGTCGGGCCCCTATGGCTACACCTTC
CDR3 protein: CASSLGQSGPYGYTF

J gene: TRBJ2-3
V gene: TRBV7-9
D gene: TRBD2
clone size: once
CDR3 DNA: TGTGCCAGCAGCACCGGGACTAGCGGGAGCACAGATACGCAGTATTTT
CDR3 protein: CASSTGTSGSTDTQYF

J gene: TRBJ2-7
V gene: TRBV6-2/TRBV6-3
D gene: TRBD2
clone size: once
CDR3 DNA: TGTGCCAGCAGTTACCCTACCCACCGAGGCGGGAGGGCGACATACGAGCAGTACTTC
CDR3 protein: CASSYPTHRGGRATYEQYF

J gene: TRBJ1-5
V gene: TRBV7-9
D gene: .
clone size: .
CDR3 DNA: TGTGCCAGCAGCTTTGACTACGGGAATCAGCCCCAGCATTTT
CDR3 protein: CASSFDYGNQPQHF

J gene: TRBJ1-3
V gene: TRBV7-2
D gene: TRBD1
clone size: .
CDR3 DNA: TGTGCCAGCAGCGCCGGGACAGCCTCTGGAAACACCATATATTTT
CDR3 protein: CASSAGTASGNTIYF

J gene: TRBJ1-4
V gene: TRBV7-9
D gene: .
clone size: .
CDR3 DNA: TGTGCCAGCAGCTCCCAGGGGCTTAATGAAAAACTGTTTTTT
CDR3 protein: CASSSQGLNEKLFF

J gene: TRBJ1-2
V gene: TRBV29-1
D gene: .
clone size: .
CDR3 DNA: TGCAGCGTTGAAACCCCCGGGGGTGGCTACACCTTC
CDR3 protein: CSVETPGGGYTF

J gene: TRBJ2-3
V gene: TRBV5-1
D gene: .
clone size: .
CDR3 DNA: TGCGCCAGCAGCTGGACAGATGGCACAGATACGCAGTATTTT
CDR3 protein: CASSWTDGTDTQYF

J gene: TRBJ2-5
V gene: TRBV10-3
D gene: TRBD1
clone size: .
CDR3 DNA: TGTGCCATCAGTGACGGAAGGACAGGGGGCCAAGAGACCCAGTACTTC
CDR3 protein: CAISDGRTGGQETQYF

J gene: TRBJ2-7
V gene: TRBV6-1
D gene: .
clone size: .
CDR3 DNA: TGTGCCAGCAGTGAACGAGGCATGACGTACGAGCAGTACTTC
CDR3 protein: CASSERGMTYEQYF

J gene: TRBJ1-1
V gene: TRBV9
D gene: TRBD1
clone size: few
CDR3 DNA: TGTGCCAGCAGCCCCGGGACAGCTAACACTGAAGCTTTCTTT
CDR3 protein: CASSPGTANTEAFF

J gene: TRBJ1-1
V gene: TRBV7-2
D gene: TRBD1
clone size: .
CDR3 DNA: TGTGCCAGCAGCCCCGCCGCCGGGACAGGGGGCATGAACACTGAAGCTTTCTTT
CDR3 protein: CASSPAAGTGGMNTEAFF

J gene: TRBJ1-6
V gene: TRBV6-5
D gene: .
clone size: once
CDR3 DNA: TGTGCCAGCAGTTACTCGCGCGGGCCAGATTCACCCCTCCACTTT
CDR3 protein: CASSYSRGPDSPLHF

J gene: TRBJ2-2
V gene: TRBV3-1/TRBV3-2
D gene: .
clone size: .
CDR3 DNA: TGTGCCAGCAGCCAAGAAGCAGGGTGGTCCGGGGAGCTGTTTTTT
CDR3 protein: CASSQEAGWSGELFF

J gene: TRBJ1-1
V gene: TRBV19
D gene: TRBD1
clone size: once
CDR3 DNA: TGTGCCAGTAGTATAGCACAGGGGGATACTGAAGCTTTCTTT
CDR3 protein: CASSIAQGDTEAFF

J gene: TRBJ2-2
V gene: TRBV11-3
D gene: .
clone size: .
CDR3 DNA: TGTGCCAGCAGCCCCAGCTGGGGGCGAAGTTCCGGGGAGCTGTTTTTT
CDR3 protein: CASSPSWGRSSGELFF

J gene: TRBJ2-1
V gene: TRBV5-1
D gene: TRBD2
clone size: .
CDR3 DNA: TGCGCCAGCAGCTTCGAAGGCGGGAGTCCGTCTAGGGATGAGCAGTTCTTC
CDR3 protein: CASSFEGGSPSRDEQFF

J gene: TRBJ1-1
V gene: TRBV28
D gene: .
clone size: .
CDR3 DNA: TGTGCCAGCAGTTTTTCGGGTTCCATGAACACTGAAGCTTTCTTT
CDR3 protein: CASSFSGSMNTEAFF

J gene: TRBJ2-4
V gene: TRBV6-5
D gene: .
clone size: .
CDR3 DNA: TGTGCCAGCACCAGCGGAGAAAACATTCAGTACTTC
CDR3 protein: CASTSGENIQYF

J gene: TRBJ2-1
V gene: TRBV23-1
D gene: .
clone size: .
CDR3 DNA: TGCGCCAGCAGTCCAGGGACACCCGACAATGAGCAGTTCTTC
CDR3 protein: CASSPGTPDNEQFF

J gene: TRBJ2-2
V gene: TRBV4-2
D gene: TRBD2
clone size: .
CDR3 DNA: TGTGCCAGCAGCTCGCGACTAGCGGGAGTAAGAAACACCGGGGAGCTGTTTTTT
CDR3 protein: CASSSRLAGVRNTGELFF

J gene: TRBJ2-1
V gene: TRBV5-1
D gene: .
clone size: .
CDR3 DNA: TGCGCCAGCAGCTGGGGCAAAGAGCAGTTCTTC
CDR3 protein: CASSWGKEQFF

J gene: TRBJ2-2
V gene: TRBV9
D gene: .
clone size: .
CDR3 DNA: TGTGCCAGCAGCGCCTTCTCCGGGGAGCTGTTTTTT
CDR3 protein: CASSAFSGELFF

J gene: TRBJ2-1
V gene: TRBV5-1
D gene: TRBD2
clone size: .
CDR3 DNA: TGCGCCAGCAGCTTGGAGCCTAGCGGATACTACAATGAGCAGTTCTTC
CDR3 protein: CASSLEPSGYYNEQFF

J gene: TRBJ1-2
V gene: TRBV28
D gene: .
clone size: .
CDR3 DNA: TGTGCCAGCAGAAAGCAGGGAAATCAGGGCTATGGCTACACCTTC
CDR3 protein: CASRKQGNQGYGYTF

J gene: TRBJ1-6
V gene: TRBV18
D gene: TRBD1
clone size: once
CDR3 DNA: TGTGCCAGCTCAGAAGGGACAGGCGGTGATTCACCCCTCCACTTT
CDR3 protein: CASSEGTGGDSPLHF

J gene: TRBJ2-7
V gene: TRBV3-1/TRBV3-2
D gene: .
clone size: .
CDR3 DNA: TGTGCCAGCAGCCCCCCGTCGTTCCCCTACGAGCAGTACTTC
CDR3 protein: CASSPPSFPYEQYF

J gene: TRBJ1-1
V gene: TRBV5-1
D gene: .
clone size: .
CDR3 DNA: TGCGCCAGCAACAGGGCGGAGAACACTGAAGCTTTCTTT
CDR3 protein: CASNRAENTEAFF

J gene: TRBJ2-1
V gene: TRBV18
D gene: .
clone size: .
CDR3 DNA: TGTGCCAGCTCACCGACTAGGTGGGACAATGAGCAGTTCTTC
CDR3 protein: CASSPTRWDNEQFF

J gene: TRBJ1-5
V gene: TRBV12-3/TRBV12-4
D gene: .
clone size: .
CDR3 DNA: TGTGCCAGCAGTTGGAGAGGCAATCAGCCCCAGCATTTT
CDR3 protein: CASSWRGNQPQHF

J gene: TRBJ2-3
V gene: TRBV7-6
D gene: TRBD2
clone size: .
CDR3 DNA: TGTGCCAGCAGCTTAGGGGGTCCCGGGACTAGCGGGAGTCGCTCAGATACGCAGTATTTT
CDR3 protein: CASSLGGPGTSGSRSDTQYF

J gene: TRBJ2-1
V gene: TRBV6-2/TRBV6-3
D gene: .
clone size: .
CDR3 DNA: TGTGCCAGCAGTTACGCCGAGCGAGGAGGCAATGAGCAGTTCTTC
CDR3 protein: CASSYAERGGNEQFF

J gene: TRBJ2-1
V gene: TRBV24-1
D gene: TRBD2
clone size: .
CDR3 DNA: TGTGCCACCAGTAGCGGGAGTTACAATGAGCAGTTCTTC
CDR3 protein: CATSSGSYNEQFF

J gene: TRBJ1-1
V gene: TRBV6-6
D gene: TRBD1
clone size: .
CDR3 DNA: TGTGCCAGCAGTTACTCGACAGGGGTCCCTGAAGCTTTCTTT
CDR3 protein: CASSYSTGVPEAFF

J gene: TRBJ2-1
V gene: TRBV7-2
D gene: .
clone size: .
CDR3 DNA: TGTGCCAGCAGCTTTGACAGCAGCACCTCCTACAATGAGCAGTTCTTC
CDR3 protein: CASSFDSSTSYNEQFF

J gene: TRBJ2-5
V gene: TRBV18
D gene: .
clone size: .
CDR3 DNA: TGTGCCAGCTCACCCGGCCAAGAGACCCAGTACTTC
CDR3 protein: CASSPGQETQYF

J gene: TRBJ1-2
V gene: TRBV6-5
D gene: TRBD1
clone size: .
CDR3 DNA: TGTGCCAGCCGGACAGGGGTAGGAGCTAACTATGGCTACACCTTC
CDR3 protein: CASRTGVGANYGYTF

J gene: TRBJ1-2
V gene: TRBV19
D gene: .
clone size: .
CDR3 DNA: TGTGCCAGTAGTCCCCAGGGCAGCGGCTACACCTTC
CDR3 protein: CASSPQGSGYTF

J gene: TRBJ2-6
V gene: TRBV4-1
D gene: .
clone size: .
CDR3 DNA: TGCGCCAGCAGCCACGAGGGGGTCTGGGCATCTGGGGCCAACGTCCTGACTTTC
CDR3 protein: CASSHEGVWASGANVLTF